The rows below give T cell receptor beta chains drawn from one sample of a study of radiation and T cells in renal cell carcinoma. TCRdb's copy holds only in-frame clones and misses some; the assay was immunoSEQ multiplex PCR. The sample has about 130,000 clones, around 85% seen once. The sequences come from blood, collected from a patient whose treatment included radiotherapy and nephrectomy. Every receptor here comes from a man aged 45-65 years with renal cell carcinoma. CDR3s include the opening cysteine and the closing phenylalanine or tryptophan. Each record gives: J gene, V gene, D gene, clone size, CDR3 protein, CDR3 DNA. D genes are given only for firm matches. The size entry is marked missing in some rows and otherwise reads once, few, many or a size class.

TRBJ2-5 | TRBV11-2 | NA | NA | CASSWGETQYF | TGTGCCAGCAGCTGGGGGGAGACCCAGTACTTC
TRBJ2-1 | TRBV2 | NA | NA | CASRYALNEQFF | TGTGCCAGCAGATATGCCCTCAATGAGCAGTTCTTC
TRBJ2-7 | TRBV30 | TRBD2 | once | CAWSAGTSGAYEQYF | TGTGCCTGGAGTGCGGGGACTAGCGGGGCCTACGAGCAGTACTTC
TRBJ2-1 | TRBV2 | TRBD1 | few | CASSDRGNEQFF | TGTGCCAGTTCGGACAGGGGTAATGAGCAGTTCTTC
TRBJ2-1 | TRBV6-6 | NA | once | CASNRGLSSYNEQFF | TGTGCCAGCAACCGCGGCCTGAGCTCCTACAATGAGCAGTTCTTC
TRBJ1-4 | TRBV19 | NA | once | CASSIRLAGGDEKLFF | TGTGCCAGTAGTATACGTTTAGCGGGAGGAGATGAAAAACTGTTTTTT
TRBJ2-4 | TRBV4-3 | NA | NA | CASSQDTAPLAKNIQYF | TGCGCCAGCAGCCAAGATACAGCACCCCTAGCCAAAAACATTCAGTACTTC
TRBJ1-4 | TRBV19 | NA | few | CASSLGFNEKLFF | TGTGCCAGTAGCTTGGGGTTTAATGAAAAACTGTTTTTT
TRBJ1-6 | TRBV6-4 | NA | NA | CASSPYFGGNSPLHF | TGTGCCAGCAGTCCGTACTTCGGCGGTAACTCACCCCTCCACTTT
TRBJ1-4 | TRBV27 | NA | NA | CASSPPLGGDEKLFF | TGTGCCAGCAGTCCCCCGTTGGGGGGGGATGAAAAACTGTTTTTT
TRBJ2-3 | TRBV2 | NA | NA | CASSGDFGSTDTQYF | TGTGCCAGCAGTGGGGACTTTGGTAGCACAGATACGCAGTATTTT
TRBJ1-3 | TRBV2 | NA | NA | CASTQETGSGNTIYF | TGTGCCAGCACTCAGGAGACAGGTTCTGGAAACACCATATATTTT
TRBJ2-1 | TRBV5-1 | TRBD2 | NA | CASSGWPASGSRGYNEQFF | TGCGCCAGCAGCGGCTGGCCGGCTAGCGGGAGTCGGGGGTACAATGAGCAGTTCTTC
TRBJ2-7 | TRBV5-1 | NA | NA | CASSPDKNYEQYF | TGCGCCAGCAGCCCAGACAAGAACTACGAGCAGTACTTC
TRBJ1-4 | TRBV28 | TRBD1 | NA | CASSPTAGGGEKLFF | TGTGCCAGCAGTCCCACCGCAGGGGGCGGTGAAAAACTGTTTTTT
TRBJ2-3 | TRBV10-3 | NA | NA | CAISADADTQYF | TGTGCCATCAGTGCCGATGCAGATACGCAGTATTTT
TRBJ2-5 | TRBV30 | NA | NA | CAWSAGGASQETQYF | TGTGCCTGGAGTGCTGGCGGGGCATCCCAAGAGACCCAGTACTTC
TRBJ1-5 | TRBV19 | NA | NA | CASSIAQGDQPQHF | TGTGCCAGTAGTATAGCTCAGGGTGATCAGCCCCAGCATTTT
TRBJ2-1 | TRBV19 | TRBD1 | NA | CASTPLRTGAYNEQFF | TGTGCCAGTACCCCCCTTCGGACAGGGGCCTACAATGAGCAGTTCTTC
TRBJ1-1 | TRBV6-5 | NA | NA | CASSYEAGRIGTEAFF | TGTGCCAGCAGTTACGAAGCAGGGAGAATAGGCACTGAAGCTTTCTTT
TRBJ2-3 | TRBV5-1 | TRBD1 | NA | CASSFLGTGVADTQYF | TGCGCCAGCAGCTTTCTTGGGACAGGGGTGGCAGATACGCAGTATTTT
TRBJ2-3 | TRBV5-8 | NA | NA | CASSSSSARVTDTQYF | TGTGCCAGCAGCTCCTCTAGCGCCCGCGTCACAGATACGCAGTATTTT
TRBJ1-3 | TRBV2 | NA | few | CASTRASPGNTIYF | TGTGCCAGCACAAGAGCAAGCCCTGGGAACACCATATATTTT
TRBJ1-5 | TRBV6-5 | TRBD1 | NA | CASRIDRGAGQPQHF | TGTGCCAGCAGAATCGACAGGGGTGCAGGCCAGCCCCAGCATTTT
TRBJ2-7 | TRBV7-9 | NA | NA | CASSSRDNIYEQYF | TGTGCCAGCAGCTCCCGGGATAATATCTACGAGCAGTACTTC
TRBJ1-4 | TRBV5-5 | NA | NA | CASSWSRTDEKLFF | TGTGCCAGCAGCTGGAGTCGGACAGACGAAAAACTGTTTTTT
TRBJ2-1 | TRBV2 | NA | NA | CASSEALRGTYNEQFF | TGTGCCAGCAGTGAAGCCCTGCGGGGTACCTACAATGAGCAGTTCTTC
TRBJ1-1 | TRBV14 | NA | NA | CASSQEQGAESTEAFF | TGTGCCAGCAGCCAAGAGCAGGGCGCTGAATCCACTGAAGCTTTCTTT
TRBJ1-4 | TRBV2 | NA | NA | CASSDVTTNEKLFF | TGTGCCAGCAGTGACGTCACAACTAATGAAAAACTGTTTTTT
TRBJ1-2 | TRBV25-1 | TRBD1 | NA | CASSRGQGAKGYTF | TGTGCCAGCAGCCGCGGACAGGGGGCAAAGGGCTACACCTTC
TRBJ1-1 | TRBV5-1 | NA | few | CASRLEPNTEAFF | TGCGCCAGCAGATTGGAGCCGAACACTGAAGCTTTCTTT
TRBJ2-7 | TRBV7-8 | TRBD1 | once | CASSPEGGPFEQYF | TGTGCCAGCAGCCCAGAAGGGGGCCCCTTCGAGCAGTACTTC
TRBJ1-1 | TRBV11-2 | NA | NA | CASSVSGIGVQGNTEAFF | TGTGCCAGCAGCGTGTCGGGGATAGGGGTACAGGGGAACACTGAAGCTTTCTTT
TRBJ2-1 | TRBV4-1 | NA | NA | CASSPLAGMNEQFF | TGCGCCAGCAGCCCCCTGGCGGGAATGAATGAGCAGTTCTTC
TRBJ2-2 | TRBV5-5 | TRBD1 | NA | CASSGNRGPFAGELFF | TGTGCCAGCAGCGGAAACAGGGGGCCCTTTGCCGGGGAGCTGTTTTTT
TRBJ2-3 | TRBV7-9 | NA | few | CASSLIASTDTQYF | TGTGCCAGCAGCTTAATTGCTAGCACAGATACGCAGTATTTT
TRBJ1-5 | TRBV7-2 | NA | NA | CASSLVGGTQHF | TGTGCCAGCAGCTTAGTGGGGGGTACCCAGCATTTT
TRBJ1-1 | TRBV30 | NA | NA | CAWSVGSGGNTEAFF | TGTGCCTGGAGTGTAGGTTCGGGGGGCAACACTGAAGCTTTCTTT
TRBJ1-2 | TRBV5-4 | TRBD1 | NA | CASSPQGAANYGYTF | TGTGCCAGCAGCCCACAGGGGGCAGCTAACTATGGCTACACCTTC
TRBJ2-5 | TRBV7-2 | TRBD2 | NA | CASSLGGKGTTEETQYF | TGTGCCAGCAGCTTAGGGGGTAAGGGGACTACCGAAGAGACCCAGTACTTC
TRBJ1-6 | TRBV6-5 | TRBD1 | NA | CASSQDRGNSPLHF | TGTGCCAGCAGTCAGGACAGGGGTAATTCACCCCTCCACTTT
TRBJ2-5 | TRBV28 | TRBD2 | NA | CASGRTSGGQETQYF | TGTGCCAGCGGCCGGACTAGCGGGGGGCAGGAGACCCAGTACTTC
TRBJ2-2 | TRBV10-3 | NA | NA | CAISETGTLNTGELFF | TGTGCCATCAGTGAAACCGGGACACTGAACACCGGGGAGCTGTTTTTT
TRBJ1-2 | TRBV10-1 | NA | few | CASRSAGRRYGYTF | TGCGCCAGCAGATCCGCGGGACGGAGATATGGCTACACCTTC
TRBJ1-5 | TRBV7-9 | NA | few | CASSSPGLNQPQHF | TGTGCCAGCAGCTCGCCAGGACTAAATCAGCCCCAGCATTTT
TRBJ2-7 | TRBV2 | NA | NA | CASGVWTYEQYF | TGTGCCAGCGGGGTTTGGACCTACGAGCAGTACTTC
TRBJ2-5 | TRBV6-5 | NA | NA | CASRPPGPSRTQYF | TGTGCCAGCAGACCTCCGGGACCAAGTCGGACCCAGTACTTC
TRBJ1-5 | TRBV27 | NA | once | CASSLAGNQPQHF | TGTGCCAGCAGTTTGGCCGGCAATCAGCCCCAGCATTTT
TRBJ2-7 | TRBV2 | TRBD2 | NA | CASSPGTSGSYEQYF | TGTGCCAGCAGCCCCGGGACTAGCGGGAGTTACGAGCAGTACTTC
TRBJ1-2 | TRBV7-2 | TRBD1 | NA | CASTIQGALGYGYTF | TGTGCCAGCACCATCCAGGGGGCGCTCGGCTATGGCTACACCTTC
TRBJ2-5 | TRBV30 | NA | NA | CAWSGGETQYF | TGTGCCTGGAGTGGGGGGGAGACCCAGTACTTC
TRBJ1-1 | TRBV6-1 | NA | NA | CASSEQGTTEAFF | TGTGCCAGCAGTGAGCAGGGTACCACTGAAGCTTTCTTT
TRBJ2-5 | TRBV9 | NA | NA | CASSRLAATETQYF | TGTGCCAGCAGCCGATTAGCGGCAACAGAGACCCAGTACTTC
TRBJ2-1 | TRBV6-5 | TRBD2 | NA | CASSYIAGVSYNEQFF | TGTGCCAGCAGTTACATAGCGGGGGTCTCCTACAATGAGCAGTTCTTC
TRBJ2-1 | TRBV9 | TRBD1 | NA | CASSRDSLYNEQFF | TGTGCCAGCAGCCGGGACAGCCTTTACAATGAGCAGTTCTTC